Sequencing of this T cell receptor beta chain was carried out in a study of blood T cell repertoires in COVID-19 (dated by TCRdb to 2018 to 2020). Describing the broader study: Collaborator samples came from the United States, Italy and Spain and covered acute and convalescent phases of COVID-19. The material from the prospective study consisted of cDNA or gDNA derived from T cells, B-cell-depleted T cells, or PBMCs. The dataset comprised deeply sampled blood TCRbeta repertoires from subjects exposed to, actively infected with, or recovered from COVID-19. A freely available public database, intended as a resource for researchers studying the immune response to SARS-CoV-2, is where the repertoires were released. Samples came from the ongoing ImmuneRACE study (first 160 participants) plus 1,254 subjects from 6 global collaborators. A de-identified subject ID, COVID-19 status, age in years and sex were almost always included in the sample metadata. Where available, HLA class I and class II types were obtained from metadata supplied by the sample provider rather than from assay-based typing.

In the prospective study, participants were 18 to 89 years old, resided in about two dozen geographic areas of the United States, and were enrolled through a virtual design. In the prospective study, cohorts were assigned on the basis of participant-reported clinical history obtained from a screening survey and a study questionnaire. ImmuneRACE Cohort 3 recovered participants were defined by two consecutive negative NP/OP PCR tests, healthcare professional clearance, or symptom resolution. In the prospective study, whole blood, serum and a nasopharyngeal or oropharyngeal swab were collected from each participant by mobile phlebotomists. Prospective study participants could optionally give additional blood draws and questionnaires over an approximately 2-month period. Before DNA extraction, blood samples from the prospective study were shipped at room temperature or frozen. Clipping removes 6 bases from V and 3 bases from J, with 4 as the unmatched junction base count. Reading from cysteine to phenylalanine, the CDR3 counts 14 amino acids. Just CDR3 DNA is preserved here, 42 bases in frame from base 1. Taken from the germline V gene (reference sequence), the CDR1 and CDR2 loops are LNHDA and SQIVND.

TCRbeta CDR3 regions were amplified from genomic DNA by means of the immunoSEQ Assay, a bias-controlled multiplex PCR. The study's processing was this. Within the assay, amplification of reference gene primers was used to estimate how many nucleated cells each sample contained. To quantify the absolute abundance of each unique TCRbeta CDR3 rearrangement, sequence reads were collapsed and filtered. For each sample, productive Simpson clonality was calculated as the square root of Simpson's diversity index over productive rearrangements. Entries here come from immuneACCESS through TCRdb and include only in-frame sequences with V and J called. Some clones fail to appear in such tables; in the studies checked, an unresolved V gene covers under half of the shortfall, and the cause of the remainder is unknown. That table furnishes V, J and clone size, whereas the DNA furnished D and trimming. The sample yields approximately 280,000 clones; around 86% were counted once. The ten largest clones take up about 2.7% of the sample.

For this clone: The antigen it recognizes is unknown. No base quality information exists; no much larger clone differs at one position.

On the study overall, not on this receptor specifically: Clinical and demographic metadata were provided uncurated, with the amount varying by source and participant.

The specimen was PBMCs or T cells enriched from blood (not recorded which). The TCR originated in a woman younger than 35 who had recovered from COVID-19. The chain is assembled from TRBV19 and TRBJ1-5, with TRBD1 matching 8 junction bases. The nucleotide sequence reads TGTGCCAGTAGGATGACAGGGGACAATCAGCCCCAGCATTTT. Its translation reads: CASRMTGDNQPQHF.